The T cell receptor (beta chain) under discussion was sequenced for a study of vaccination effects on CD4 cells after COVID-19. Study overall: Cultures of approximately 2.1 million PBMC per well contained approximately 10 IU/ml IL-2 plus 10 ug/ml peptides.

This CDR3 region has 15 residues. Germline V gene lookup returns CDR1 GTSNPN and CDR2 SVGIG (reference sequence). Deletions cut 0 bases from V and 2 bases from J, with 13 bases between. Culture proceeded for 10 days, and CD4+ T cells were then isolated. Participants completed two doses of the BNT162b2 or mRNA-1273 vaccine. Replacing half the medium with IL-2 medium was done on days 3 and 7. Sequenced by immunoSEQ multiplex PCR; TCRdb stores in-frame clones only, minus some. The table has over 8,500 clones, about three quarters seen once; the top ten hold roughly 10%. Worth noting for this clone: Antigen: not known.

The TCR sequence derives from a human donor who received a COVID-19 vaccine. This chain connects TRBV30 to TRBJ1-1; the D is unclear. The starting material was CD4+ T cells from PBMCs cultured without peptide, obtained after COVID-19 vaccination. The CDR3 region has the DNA TGTGCCTGGAGTGTACTGGGCAGCGACAACACTGAAGCTTTCTTT. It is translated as CAWSVLGSDNTEAFF. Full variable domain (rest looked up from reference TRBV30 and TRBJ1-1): SQTIHQWPATLVQPVGSPLSLECTVEGTSNPNLYWYRQAAGRGLQLLFYSVGIGQISSEVPQNLSASRPQDRQFILSSKKLLLSDSGFYLCAWSVLGSDNTEAFFGQGTRLTVV.